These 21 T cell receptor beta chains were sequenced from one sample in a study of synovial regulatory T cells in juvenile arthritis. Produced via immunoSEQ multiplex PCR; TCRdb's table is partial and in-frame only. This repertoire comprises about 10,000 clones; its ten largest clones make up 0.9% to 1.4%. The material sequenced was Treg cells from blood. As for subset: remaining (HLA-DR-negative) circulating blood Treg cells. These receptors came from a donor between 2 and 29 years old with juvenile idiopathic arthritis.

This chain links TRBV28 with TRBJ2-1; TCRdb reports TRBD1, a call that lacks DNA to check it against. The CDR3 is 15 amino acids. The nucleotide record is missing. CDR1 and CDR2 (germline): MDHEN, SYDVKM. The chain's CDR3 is CASSLLPRVDNEQFF.

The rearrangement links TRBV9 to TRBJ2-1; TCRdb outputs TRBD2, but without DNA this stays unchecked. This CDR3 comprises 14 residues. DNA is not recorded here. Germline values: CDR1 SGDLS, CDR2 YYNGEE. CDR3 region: CASSVRGTYNEQFF.

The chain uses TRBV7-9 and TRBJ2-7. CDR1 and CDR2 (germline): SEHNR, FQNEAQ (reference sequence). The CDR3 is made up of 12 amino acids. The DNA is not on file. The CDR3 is CASSLGVYEQYF.

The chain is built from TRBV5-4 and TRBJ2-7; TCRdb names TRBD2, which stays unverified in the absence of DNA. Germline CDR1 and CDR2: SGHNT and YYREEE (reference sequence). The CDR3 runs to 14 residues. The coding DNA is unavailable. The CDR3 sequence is CASSKGLADYEQYF.

The CDR3 loop reads CASSPDRLVSGDTQYF. The chain links TRBV10-2 to TRBJ2-3; with no DNA, the TCRdb D assignment of TRBD1 cannot be verified. This CDR3 spans 16 amino acids. No DNA has been recorded. Looked up from germline, CDR1 is WSHSY and CDR2 is SAAADI.

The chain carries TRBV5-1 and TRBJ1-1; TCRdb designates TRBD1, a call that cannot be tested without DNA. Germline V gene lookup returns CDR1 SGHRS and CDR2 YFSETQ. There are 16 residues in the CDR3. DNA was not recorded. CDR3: CASSLRDRVKGTEAFF.

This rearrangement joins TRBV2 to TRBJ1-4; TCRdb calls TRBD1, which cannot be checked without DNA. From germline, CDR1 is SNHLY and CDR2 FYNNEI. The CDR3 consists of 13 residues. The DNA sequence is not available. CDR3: CASLGGIGEKLFF.

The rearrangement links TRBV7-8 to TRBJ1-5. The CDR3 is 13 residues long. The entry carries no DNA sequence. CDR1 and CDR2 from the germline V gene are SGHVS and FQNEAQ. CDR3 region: CASSLALGQPQHF.

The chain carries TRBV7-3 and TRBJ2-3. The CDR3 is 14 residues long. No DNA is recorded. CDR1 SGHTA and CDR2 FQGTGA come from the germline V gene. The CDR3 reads CASSLRGVPDTQYF.

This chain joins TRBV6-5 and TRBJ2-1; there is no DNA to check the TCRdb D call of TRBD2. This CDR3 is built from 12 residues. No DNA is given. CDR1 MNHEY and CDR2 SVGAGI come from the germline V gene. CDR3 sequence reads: CASKGGSAPQFF.

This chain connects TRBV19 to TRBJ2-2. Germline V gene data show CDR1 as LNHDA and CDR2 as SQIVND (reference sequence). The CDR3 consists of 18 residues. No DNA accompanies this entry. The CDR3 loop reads CASTHRTYALRNTGELFF.

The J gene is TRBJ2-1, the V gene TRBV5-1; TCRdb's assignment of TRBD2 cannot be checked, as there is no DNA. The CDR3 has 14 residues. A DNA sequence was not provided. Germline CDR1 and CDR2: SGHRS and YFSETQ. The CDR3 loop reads CASSPPSAYNEQFF.

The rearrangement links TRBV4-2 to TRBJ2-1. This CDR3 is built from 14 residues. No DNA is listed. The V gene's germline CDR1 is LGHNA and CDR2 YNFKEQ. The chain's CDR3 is CASSREKGISEQFF.

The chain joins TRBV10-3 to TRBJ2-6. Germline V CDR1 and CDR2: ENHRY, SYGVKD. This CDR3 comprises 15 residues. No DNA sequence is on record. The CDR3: CAISEAFSGANVLTF.

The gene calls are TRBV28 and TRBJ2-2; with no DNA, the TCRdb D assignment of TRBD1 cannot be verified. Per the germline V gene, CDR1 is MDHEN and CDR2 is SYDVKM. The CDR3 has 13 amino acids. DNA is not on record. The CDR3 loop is CASRAMNTGELFF.

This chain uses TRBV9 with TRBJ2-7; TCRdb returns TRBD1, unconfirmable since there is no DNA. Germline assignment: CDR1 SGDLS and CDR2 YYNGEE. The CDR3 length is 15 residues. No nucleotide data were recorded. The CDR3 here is CASSVLGQGSYEQYF.

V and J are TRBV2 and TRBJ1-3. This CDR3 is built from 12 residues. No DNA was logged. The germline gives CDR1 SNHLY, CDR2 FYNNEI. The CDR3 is CASGISGNTIYF.

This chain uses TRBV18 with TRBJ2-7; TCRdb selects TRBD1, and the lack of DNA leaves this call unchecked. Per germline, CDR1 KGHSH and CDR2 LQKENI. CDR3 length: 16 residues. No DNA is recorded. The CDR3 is CASSPPSGTGTYEQYF.

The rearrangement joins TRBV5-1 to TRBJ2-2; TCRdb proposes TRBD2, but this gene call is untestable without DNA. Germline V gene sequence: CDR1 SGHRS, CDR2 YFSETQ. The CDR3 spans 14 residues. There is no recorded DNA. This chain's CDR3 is CASSLSAGTGELFF.

The CDR3 protein is CASSPGAPNTEAFF. This chain uses TRBV5-1 with TRBJ1-1; TCRdb reports TRBD1, a call that lacks DNA to check it against. The CDR3 is made up of 14 amino acids. No nucleotide data were recorded. Germline V gene lookup returns CDR1 SGHRS and CDR2 YFSETQ.

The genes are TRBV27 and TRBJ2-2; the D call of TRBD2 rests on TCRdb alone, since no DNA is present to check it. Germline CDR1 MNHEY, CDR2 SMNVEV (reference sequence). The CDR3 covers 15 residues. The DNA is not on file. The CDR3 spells CASSLYGRVAGELFF.